This note documents a single T cell receptor (beta chain) sequence. Its antigen is not identified. TCRdb independently ran MiXCR on the reads; one entry per CDR3 protein. The sample records tens of thousands of distinct CDR3 sequences, 3% to 4.5% being singletons. The data are from a study of T cell repertoires in cytomegalovirus infection. Study as a whole: Both a matching HLA type and CMV infection were indicated by public TCR beta signatures.

Study conclusions and caveats: HLA-C-restricted CMV clonotypes gave the most frequent clonotype in two of eight donors. Summed frequency of public TCR beta families distinguished CMV carriers with the relevant HLA.

Germline values: CDR1 SGHTA, CDR2 FQGTGA. The CDR3 sequence is 13 residues long. V lost 3 bases and J 3 bases, leaving 8 bases between the germline ends. The receptor was isolated from a human donor in good health (CMV status not recorded). Some clones in this sample may be carry-over from other donors' samples. The chain links TRBV7-3 to TRBJ1-1; D is undetermined. Sequencing was performed on PBMCs. This chain's CDR3 is CASSFHIDTEAFF. The CDR3, as DNA: TGTGCCAGCAGCTTCCACATAGACACTGAAGCTTTCTTT.